Below are 18 T cell receptor beta chains sequenced from a single sample in a study of T cell repertoires in cytomegalovirus infection. Using its own MiXCR run on the reads, TCRdb lists one record per CDR3 protein. The data hold approximately 7,700 distinct CDR3 sequences, with about 60% observed a single time. No antigens are known for them. Material for sequencing was PBMCs, sequenced either directly or after in vitro stimulation (not recorded which). All receptors derive from a human donor in good health (CMV status not recorded). Some clones in this sample may be carry-over from other donors' samples.

The chain is built from TRBV7-2 and TRBJ1-2; TRBD1 agrees at 8 bases. The CDR3 spans 17 residues. Trimming took 5 bases from V and 5 from J; bases not matched to a gene: 16. The germline V gene encodes CDR1 SGHTA and CDR2 FQGNSA. Written as DNA, the CDR3 is TGTGCCAGCAGCCCCGACAGGGGAGCTCGATTTGGTTATGGCTACACCTTC. Its protein is CASSPDRGARFGYGYTF.

This rearrangement joins TRBV19 to TRBJ1-1; D is perhaps TRBD1 (6 bases). The CDR3 loop spans 13 amino acids. Germline V gives CDR1 LNHDA, CDR2 SQIVND (reference sequence). Trimming left V 6 bases short and J 2 bases short, with 10 bases between. Here the CDR3 DNA reads TGTGCCAGTAGGGACAGTGGCAACACTGAAGCTTTCTTT. This gives the protein CASRDSGNTEAFF.

V usage is TRBV5-1 and J usage is TRBJ1-6; 8 positions agree with TRBD1. The CDR3 has 16 residues. V lost 1 base, J lost 8 bases, and 8 bases stayed unmatched. CDR1 is SGHRS, CDR2 YFSETQ, per germline. CDR3 nucleotides: TGCGCCAGCAGCTTGCCCGGACAGGGTGCTTATTCACCCCTCCACTTT. Its translation is CASSLPGQGAYSPLHF.

The sample holds a few counts of this clonotype. The rearrangement uses TRBV20-1 and TRBJ2-1; 11 bases are a match to TRBD2. Per germline, CDR1 DFQATT and CDR2 SNEGSKA (reference sequence). Losses at the gene ends were 0 bases for V and 6 bases for J; bases not matched to a gene: 4. CDR3 length equals 15 residues. This chain's CDR3 is CSARELSGRANEQFF. The CDR3 region has the DNA TGCAGTGCTAGAGAGCTTAGCGGGAGGGCCAATGAGCAGTTCTTC.

This clonotype was picked up a small number of times. The rearrangement uses TRBV10-3 and TRBJ1-5; D is perhaps TRBD1 (5 bases). Germline-derived CDR1 and CDR2 are ENHRY and SYGVKD. Trimming pared 0 bases from V and 2 bases from J, leaving 23 bases between. This CDR3 contains 20 residues. CDR3 in amino acids: CAISESEQVRYETRNQPQHF. In nucleotides, the CDR3 is TGTGCCATCAGTGAGTCGGAACAGGTGAGGTACGAGACTCGCAATCAGCCCCAGCATTTT.

About this clonotype: The conserved phenylalanine or tryptophan is not found at the CDR3 terminus, so this likely reflects a read error. The rearrangement uses TRBV20-1 and TRBJ1-5; D is undetermined. The CDR3 is 16 amino acids. V was pared by 7 bases and J by 1 base, with 20 bases between. CDR1 DFQATT and CDR2 SNEGSKA come from the germline V gene (reference sequence). The CDR3 region is CSEAIPVQASNQPQHS. CDR3 in DNA: TGCAGTGAAGCTATTCCGGTACAAGCAAGCAATCAGCCCCAGCATTCT.

V usage is TRBV10-3 and J usage is TRBJ2-5, with D tentatively TRBD1 or TRBD2 (6 bases each). The CDR3 consists of 14 residues. Germline-derived CDR1 and CDR2 are ENHRY and SYGVKD. Trimming left V 4 bases short and J 5 bases short, with 14 bases between. In DNA, the CDR3 is TGTGCCATCAGTGTGAGGGGGGTCGATGAGACCCAGTACTTC. Its protein is CAISVRGVDETQYF.

On this clonotype: At one end, the junction sequence differs from germline, possibly due to a read error. The rearrangement uses TRBV7-6 and TRBJ2-7, with a possible D match to TRBD1 (6 bases). The V gene's germline CDR1 is SGHVS and CDR2 FNYEAQ. The CDR3 contains 16 residues. The DNA for the CDR3 is TGTGTCAGCAGCTTAGGACCACAGGGTATCTCCTACGAGCAGTCCTTC. Translated: CVSSLGPQGISYEQSF.

On this clonotype itself: The conserved phenylalanine or tryptophan normally closing the CDR3 is absent here, so this likely arose from a read error. No DNA is shown, since the ends of the CDR3 on it are uncertain; the CDR3 is the one TCRdb lists. The V call is TRBV7-9, the J call TRBJ2-1. The CDR3 length equals 16 residues, ends included. Germline lookup yields CDR1 SEHNR and CDR2 FQNEAQ (reference sequence). CDR3 in amino acids: CASSLFGISTYKEHFL.

This clonotype came up once. The genes are TRBV11-2 and TRBJ1-6, with 9 bases aligning to TRBD1. The J segment lost 6 bases and the V segment lost 5 bases, leaving 5 bases of the junction unmatched. This CDR3 has 15 residues. Per the germline V gene, CDR1 is SGHAT and CDR2 is FQNNGV. The CDR3 protein is CASSHGQGFNSPLHF. The DNA for the CDR3 is TGTGCCAGCAGCCATGGACAGGGGTTTAATTCACCCCTCCACTTT.

Notes on this clonotype: At one end, the junction sequence differs from germline, possibly due to a read error. The chain is built from TRBV6-5 and TRBJ1-5; 8 bases map to TRBD1. The CDR3 extends over 15 amino acids. Germline CDR1 MNHEY, CDR2 SVGAGI. DNA for the CDR3: TGTGCCGCAGGCCTCCGACAGGGGACCAATCAGCCCGAGCAATTT. Translating gives CAAGLRQGTNQPEQF.

This clonotype was detected only once. The missing conserved phenylalanine or tryptophan at the end of this CDR3 makes a read error likely. The DNA is left out, because the CDR3 cannot be placed on it with certainty; the CDR3 is given as TCRdb lists it. The chain couples TRBV24-1 to TRBJ2-5; TRBD2 is taken as the D call from the table, unchecked against the DNA. Germline CDR1 reads KGHDR; CDR2 reads SFDVKD. The CDR3 sequence runs 14 residues, both termini included. The CDR3 reads CATSGVAGQEPQSI.

As regards this clonotype: The final CDR3 position lacks the conserved phenylalanine or tryptophan, pointing to a likely read error. The limits of the CDR3 on the DNA are not certain, so only TCRdb's listed CDR3 is given. The chain uses TRBV11-1 and TRBJ2-1. Including both end residues, the CDR3 is 16 amino acids long. Germline CDR1 SGHAT, CDR2 FQDESV (reference sequence). The CDR3 reads CASRLLGISTYKEKFV.

The chain links TRBV12-3 or TRBV12-4 to TRBJ1-1; weak D call: TRBD1 (6 bases). There are 16 residues in the CDR3. V lost 6 bases, J lost 4 bases, and 21 bases lay in between. This CDR3 reads CASSLRGSQQCTEAFF. The CDR3 bases are TGTGCCAGCAGCCTCAGGGGTTCCCAACAGTGCACTGAAGCTTTCTTT.

The gene calls are TRBV5-6 and TRBJ1-5; D unresolved. Per the germline V gene, CDR1 is SGHDT and CDR2 is YYEEEE. V shed 4 bases and J shed 2 bases, with 4 bases lying between them. CDR3 length: 12 amino acids. CDR3 nucleotides: TGTGCCAGCAGCACTGGCAATCAGCCCCAGCATTTT. This gives the protein CASSTGNQPQHF.

A note on this clonotype: Germline and junction disagree at one end, which may indicate a read error. The genes are TRBV12-3 or TRBV12-4 and TRBJ1-5, with 7 nucleotides matching TRBD1. The CDR3 spans 18 residues. The CDR3 region is CASIQEGHRGPYNQTQNF. The CDR3, as DNA: TGTGCCAGCATTCAGGAGGGGCACAGGGGTCCGTACAATCAGACCCAGAATTTT.

This clonotype was recorded at least ten times. This chain connects TRBV12-3 or TRBV12-4 to TRBJ1-5; D gene ambiguous. This CDR3 comprises 14 residues. The germline V and J ends were trimmed by 3 bases and 4 bases, with 10 bases remaining between them. As DNA, the CDR3 is TGTGCCAGCAGTTTCGCTCAGCGGAATCAGCCCCAGCATTTT. It yields the protein CASSFAQRNQPQHF.

With regard to this clonotype: The conserved closing phenylalanine or tryptophan is absent in this CDR3, likely reflecting a read error. The rearrangement joins TRBV4-2 to TRBJ2-5, with 9 bases matching TRBD2. CDR1 is LGHNA, CDR2 YNFKEQ, per germline. V shed 4 bases, J shed 3 bases, and the junction held 9 bases outside the gene matches. The CDR3 has 16 residues. The CDR3 region has the DNA TGTGCCAGCAGCCCAGCGGGGGGCCAAAGCAAAGAGACCCAGTACTTA. Amino acid sequence: CASSPAGGQSKETQYL.